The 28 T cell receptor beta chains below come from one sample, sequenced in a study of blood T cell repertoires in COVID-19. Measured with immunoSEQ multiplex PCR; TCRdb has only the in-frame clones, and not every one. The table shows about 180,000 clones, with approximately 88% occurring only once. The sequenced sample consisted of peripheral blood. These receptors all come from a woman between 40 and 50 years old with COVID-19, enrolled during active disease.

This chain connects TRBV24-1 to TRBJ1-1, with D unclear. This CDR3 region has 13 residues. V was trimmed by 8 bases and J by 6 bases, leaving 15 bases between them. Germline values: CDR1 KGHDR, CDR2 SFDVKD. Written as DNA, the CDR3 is TGTGCCACCACCAGACCTGGTGGGCCTGAAGCTTTCTTT. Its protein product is CATTRPGGPEAFF.

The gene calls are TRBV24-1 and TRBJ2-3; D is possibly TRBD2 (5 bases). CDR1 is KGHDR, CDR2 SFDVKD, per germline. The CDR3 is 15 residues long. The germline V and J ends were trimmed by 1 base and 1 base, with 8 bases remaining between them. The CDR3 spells CATSDFTGGTDTQYF. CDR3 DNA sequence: TGTGCCACCAGTGATTTTACCGGGGGCACAGATACGCAGTATTTT.

The CDR3 sequence is CASSSTGGSYNEQFF. The CDR3 DNA follows: TGTGCCAGCAGCTCTACAGGGGGCTCCTACAATGAGCAGTTCTTC. The V gene is TRBV5-5, the J gene TRBJ2-1; 8 bases match TRBD1. The V gene's germline CDR1 is SGHKS and CDR2 YYEKEE (reference sequence). This CDR3 is built from 15 residues. J was trimmed by 0 bases and V by 3 bases; bases with no gene match: 2.

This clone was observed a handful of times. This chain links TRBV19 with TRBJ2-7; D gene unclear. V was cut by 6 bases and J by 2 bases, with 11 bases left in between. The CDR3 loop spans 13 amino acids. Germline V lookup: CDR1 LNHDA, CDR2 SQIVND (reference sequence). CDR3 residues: CASSLGPTYEQYF. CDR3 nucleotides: TGTGCCAGTAGCCTAGGCCCGACCTACGAGCAGTACTTC.

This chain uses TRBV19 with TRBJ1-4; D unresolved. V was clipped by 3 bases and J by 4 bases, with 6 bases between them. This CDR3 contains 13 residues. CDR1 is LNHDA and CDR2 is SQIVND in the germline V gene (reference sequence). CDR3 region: CASSIRVNEKLFF. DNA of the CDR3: TGTGCCAGTAGTATTCGGGTTAATGAAAAACTGTTTTTT.

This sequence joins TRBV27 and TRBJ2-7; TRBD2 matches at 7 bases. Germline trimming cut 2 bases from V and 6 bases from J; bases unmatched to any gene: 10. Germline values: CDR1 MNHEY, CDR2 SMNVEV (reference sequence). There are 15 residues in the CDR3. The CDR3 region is CASSLVRRELVEQYF. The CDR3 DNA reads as TGTGCCAGCAGTTTAGTGAGGCGGGAGTTGGTCGAGCAGTACTTC.

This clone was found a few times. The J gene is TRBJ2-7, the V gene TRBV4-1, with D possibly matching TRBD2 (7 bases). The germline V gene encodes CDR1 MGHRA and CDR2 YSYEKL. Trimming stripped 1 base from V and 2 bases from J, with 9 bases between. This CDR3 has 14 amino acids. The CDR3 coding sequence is TGCGCCAGCAGCCAAGCGGGGGGCACCTACGAGCAGTACTTC. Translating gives CASSQAGGTYEQYF.

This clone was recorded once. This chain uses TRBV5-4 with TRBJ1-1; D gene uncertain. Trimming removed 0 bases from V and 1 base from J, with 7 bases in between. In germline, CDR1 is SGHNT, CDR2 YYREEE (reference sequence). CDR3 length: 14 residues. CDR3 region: CASSLGNRNTEAFF. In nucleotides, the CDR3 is TGTGCCAGCAGCTTGGGAAATAGGAACACTGAAGCTTTCTTT.

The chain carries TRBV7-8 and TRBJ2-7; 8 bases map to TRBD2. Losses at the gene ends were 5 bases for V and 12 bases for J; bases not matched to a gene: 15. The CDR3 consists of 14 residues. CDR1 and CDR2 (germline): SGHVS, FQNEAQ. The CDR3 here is CASSTGGRPGGGYF. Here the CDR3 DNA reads TGTGCCAGCAGCACGGGCGGGAGGCCCGGAGGCGGGTACTTC.

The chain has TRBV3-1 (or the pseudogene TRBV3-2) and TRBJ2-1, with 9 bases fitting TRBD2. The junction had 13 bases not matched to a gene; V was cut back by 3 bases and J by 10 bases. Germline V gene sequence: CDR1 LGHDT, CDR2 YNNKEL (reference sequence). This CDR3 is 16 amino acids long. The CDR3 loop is CASSQTLAGARAEQFF. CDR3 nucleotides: TGTGCCAGCAGCCAGACCTTAGCGGGAGCCCGCGCCGAGCAGTTCTTC.

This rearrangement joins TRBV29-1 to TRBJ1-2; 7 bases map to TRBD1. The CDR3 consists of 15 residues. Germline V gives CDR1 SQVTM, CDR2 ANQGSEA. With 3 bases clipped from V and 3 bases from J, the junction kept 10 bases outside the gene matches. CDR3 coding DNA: TGCAGCGTTGATACCCAGCAGGGGGTCGACTATGGCTACACCTTC. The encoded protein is CSVDTQQGVDYGYTF. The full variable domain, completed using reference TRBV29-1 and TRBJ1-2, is SAVISQKPSRDICQRGTSLTIQCQVDSQVTMMFWYRQQPGQSLTLIATANQGSEATYESGFVIDKFPISRPNLTFSTLTVSNMSPEDSSIYLCSVDTQQGVDYGYTFGSGTRLTVV.

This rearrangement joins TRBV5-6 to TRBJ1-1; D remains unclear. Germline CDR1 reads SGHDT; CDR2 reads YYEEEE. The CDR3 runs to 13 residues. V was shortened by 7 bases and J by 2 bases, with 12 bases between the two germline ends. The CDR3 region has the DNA TGTGCCAGCTTACTTGGGCCAAACACTGAAGCTTTCTTT. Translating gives CASLLGPNTEAFF.

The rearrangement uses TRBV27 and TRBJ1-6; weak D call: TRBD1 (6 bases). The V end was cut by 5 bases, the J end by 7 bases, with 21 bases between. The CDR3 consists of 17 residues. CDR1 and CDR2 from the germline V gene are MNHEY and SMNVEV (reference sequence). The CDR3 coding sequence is TGTGCCAGCAGTCCCCAGGGGAGGGAGGGGTTCAATTCACCCCTCCACTTT. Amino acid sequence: CASSPQGREGFNSPLHF.

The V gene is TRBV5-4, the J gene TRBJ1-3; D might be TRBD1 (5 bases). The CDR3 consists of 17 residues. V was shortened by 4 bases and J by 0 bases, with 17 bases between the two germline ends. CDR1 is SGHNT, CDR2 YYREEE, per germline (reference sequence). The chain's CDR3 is CASSPGGRTYSGNTIYF. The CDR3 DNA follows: TGTGCCAGCAGCCCGGGGGGACGGACCTACTCTGGAAACACCATATATTTT.

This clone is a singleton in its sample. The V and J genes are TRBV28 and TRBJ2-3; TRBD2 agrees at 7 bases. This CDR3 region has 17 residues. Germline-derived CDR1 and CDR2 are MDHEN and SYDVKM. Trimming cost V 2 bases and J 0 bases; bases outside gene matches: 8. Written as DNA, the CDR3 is TGTGCCAGCAGTTTAATCGGTAGCGGGTATAGCACAGATACGCAGTATTTT. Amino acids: CASSLIGSGYSTDTQYF.

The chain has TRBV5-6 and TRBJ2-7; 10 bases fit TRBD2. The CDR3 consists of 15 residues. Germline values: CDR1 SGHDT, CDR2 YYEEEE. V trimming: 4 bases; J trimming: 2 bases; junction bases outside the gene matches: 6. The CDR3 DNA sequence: TGTGCCAGCAGCCGACTAGCGGGTGGGACCTACGAGCAGTACTTC. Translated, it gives CASSRLAGGTYEQYF.

CDR3 in amino acids: CASSPVKQGNTEAFF. The CDR3 DNA reads as TGTGCCAGCTCACCCGTGAAACAGGGAAACACTGAAGCTTTCTTT. This sequence joins TRBV18 and TRBJ1-1; weak D call: TRBD1 (6 bases). There are 15 residues in the CDR3. Between the trimmed V and J ends, which lost 3 bases and 2 bases, there was a span of 13 bases. CDR1 KGHSH and CDR2 LQKENI come from the germline V gene. Filled out from reference TRBV18 and TRBJ1-1, the complete variable domain reads NAGVMQNPRHLVRRRGQEARLRCSPMKGHSHVYWYRQLPEEGLKFMVYLQKENIIDESGMPKERFSAEFPKEGPSILRIQQVVRGDSAAYFCASSPVKQGNTEAFFGQGTRLTVV.

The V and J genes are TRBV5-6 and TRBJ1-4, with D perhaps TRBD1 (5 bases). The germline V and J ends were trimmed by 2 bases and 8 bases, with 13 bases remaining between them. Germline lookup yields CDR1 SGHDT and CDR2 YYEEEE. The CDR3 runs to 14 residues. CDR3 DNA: TGTGCCAGCAGCTTAGGGCGGGGCTTGGAAAAACTGTTTTTT. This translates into CASSLGRGLEKLFF.

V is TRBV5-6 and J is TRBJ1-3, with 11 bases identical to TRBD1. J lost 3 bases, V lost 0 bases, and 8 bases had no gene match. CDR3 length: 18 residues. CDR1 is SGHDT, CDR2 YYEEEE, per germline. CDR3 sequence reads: CASSLAPRDRGYGNTIYF. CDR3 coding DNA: TGTGCCAGCAGCTTGGCTCCTCGGGACAGGGGGTATGGAAACACCATATATTTT.

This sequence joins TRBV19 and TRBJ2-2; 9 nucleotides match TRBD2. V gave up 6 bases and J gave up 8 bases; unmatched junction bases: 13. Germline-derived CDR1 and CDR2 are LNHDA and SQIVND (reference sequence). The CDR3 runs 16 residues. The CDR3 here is CASRRTAGGPTGELFF. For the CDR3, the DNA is TGTGCCAGTAGAAGAACAGCGGGGGGCCCCACGGGGGAGCTGTTTTTT. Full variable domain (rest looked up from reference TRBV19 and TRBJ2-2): DGGITQSPKYLFRKEGQNVTLSCEQNLNHDAMYWYRQDPGQGLRLIYYSQIVNDFQKGDIAEGYSVSREKKESFPLTVTSAQKNPTAFYLCASRRTAGGPTGELFFGEGSRLTVL.

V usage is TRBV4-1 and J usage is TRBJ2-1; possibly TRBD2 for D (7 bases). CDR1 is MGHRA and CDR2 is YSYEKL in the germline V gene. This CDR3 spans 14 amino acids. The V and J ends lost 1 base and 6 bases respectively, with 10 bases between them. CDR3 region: CASSQVGGANEQFF. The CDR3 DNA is TGCGCCAGCAGCCAAGTGGGGGGGGCCAATGAGCAGTTCTTC.

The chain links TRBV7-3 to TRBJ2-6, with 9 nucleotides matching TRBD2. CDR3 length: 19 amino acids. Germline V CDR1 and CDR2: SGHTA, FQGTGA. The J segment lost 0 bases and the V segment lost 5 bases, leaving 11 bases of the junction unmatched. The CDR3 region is CASSPKSLAGPSGANVLTF. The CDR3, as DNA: TGTGCCAGCAGCCCAAAGTCTCTAGCGGGACCCTCTGGGGCCAACGTCCTGACTTTC. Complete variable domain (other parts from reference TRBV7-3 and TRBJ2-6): GAGVSQTPSNKVTEKGKYVELRCDPISGHTALYWYRQSLGQGPEFLIYFQGTGAADDSGLPNDRFFAVRPEGSVSTLKIQRTERGDSAVYLCASSPKSLAGPSGANVLTFGAGSRLTVL.

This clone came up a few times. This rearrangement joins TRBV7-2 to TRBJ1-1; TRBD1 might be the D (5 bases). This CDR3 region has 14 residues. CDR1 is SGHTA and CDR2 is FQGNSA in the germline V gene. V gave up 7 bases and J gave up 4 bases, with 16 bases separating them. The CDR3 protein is CASTPGVWGTEAFF. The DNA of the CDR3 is TGTGCCAGCACCCCGGGGGTGTGGGGCACTGAAGCTTTCTTT.

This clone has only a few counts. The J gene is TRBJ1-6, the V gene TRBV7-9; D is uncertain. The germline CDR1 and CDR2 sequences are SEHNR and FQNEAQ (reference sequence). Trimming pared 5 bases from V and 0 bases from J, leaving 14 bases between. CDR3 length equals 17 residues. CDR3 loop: CASSGSGGSSYNSPLHF. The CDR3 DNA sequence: TGTGCCAGCAGCGGCAGTGGCGGTAGCTCCTATAATTCACCCCTCCACTTT. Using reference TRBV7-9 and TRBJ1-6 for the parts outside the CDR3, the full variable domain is DTGVSQNPRHKITKRGQNVTFRCDPISEHNRLYWYRQTLGQGPEFLTYFQNEAQLEKSRLLSDRFSAERPKGSFSTLEIQRTEQGDSAMYLCASSGSGGSSYNSPLHFGNGTRLTVT.

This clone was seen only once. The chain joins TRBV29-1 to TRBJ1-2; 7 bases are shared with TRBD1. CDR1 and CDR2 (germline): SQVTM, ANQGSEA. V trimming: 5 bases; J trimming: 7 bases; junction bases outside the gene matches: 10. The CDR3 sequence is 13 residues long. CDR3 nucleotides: TGCAGCGTTTTGGGACAGTCCCAACGTGGCTACACCTTC. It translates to CSVLGQSQRGYTF.

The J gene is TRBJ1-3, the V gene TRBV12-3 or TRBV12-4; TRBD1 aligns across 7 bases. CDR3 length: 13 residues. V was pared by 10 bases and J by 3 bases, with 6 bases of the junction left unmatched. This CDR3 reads CAIAQGRGNTIYF. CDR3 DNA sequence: TGTGCCATCGCACAGGGGCGTGGAAACACCATATATTTT.

The CDR3 reads CASSHENTDTQYF. The CDR3 coding sequence is TGTGCCAGCAGTCACGAGAACACAGATACGCAGTATTTT. The chain is built from TRBV28 and TRBJ2-3; D remains ambiguous. Trimming cost V 5 bases and J 2 bases, with 8 bases left between them. Per the germline V gene, CDR1 is MDHEN and CDR2 is SYDVKM. This CDR3 is built from 13 residues.

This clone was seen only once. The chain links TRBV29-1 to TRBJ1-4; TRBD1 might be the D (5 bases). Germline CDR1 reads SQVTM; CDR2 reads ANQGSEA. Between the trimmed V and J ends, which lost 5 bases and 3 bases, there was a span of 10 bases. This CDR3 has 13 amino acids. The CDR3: CSVSPRANEKLFF. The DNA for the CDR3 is TGCAGCGTTTCGCCCAGGGCTAATGAAAAACTGTTTTTT.